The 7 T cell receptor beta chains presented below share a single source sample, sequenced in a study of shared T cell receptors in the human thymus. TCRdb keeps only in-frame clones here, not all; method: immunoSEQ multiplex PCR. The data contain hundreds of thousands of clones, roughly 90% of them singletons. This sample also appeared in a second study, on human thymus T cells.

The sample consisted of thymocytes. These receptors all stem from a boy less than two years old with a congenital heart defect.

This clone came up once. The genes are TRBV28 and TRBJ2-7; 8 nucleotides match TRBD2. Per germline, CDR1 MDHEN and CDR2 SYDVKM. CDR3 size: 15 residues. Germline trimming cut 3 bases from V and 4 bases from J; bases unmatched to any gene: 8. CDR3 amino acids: CASSFGGLVSYEQYF. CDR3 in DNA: TGTGCCAGCAGTTTCGGGGGACTAGTATCTTACGAGCAGTACTTC. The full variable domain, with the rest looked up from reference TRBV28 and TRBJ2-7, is DVKVTQSSRYLVKRTGEKVFLECVQDMDHENMFWYRQDPGLGLRLIYFSYDVKMKEKGDIPEGYSVSREKKERFSLILESASTNQTSMYLCASSFGGLVSYEQYFGPGTRLTVT.

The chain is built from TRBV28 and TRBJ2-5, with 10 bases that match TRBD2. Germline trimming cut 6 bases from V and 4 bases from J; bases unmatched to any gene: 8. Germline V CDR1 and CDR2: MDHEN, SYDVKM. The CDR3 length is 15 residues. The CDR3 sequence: CASSSGRAIRETQYF. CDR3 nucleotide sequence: TGTGCCAGCAGCAGCGGGAGGGCCATCCGAGAGACCCAGTACTTC.

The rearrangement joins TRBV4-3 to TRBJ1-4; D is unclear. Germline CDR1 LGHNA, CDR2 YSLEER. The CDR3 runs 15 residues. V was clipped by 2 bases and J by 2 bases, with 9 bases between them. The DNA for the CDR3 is TGCGCCAGCAGCCAACTTCTAGGTACTAATGAAAAACTGTTTTTT. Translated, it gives CASSQLLGTNEKLFF.

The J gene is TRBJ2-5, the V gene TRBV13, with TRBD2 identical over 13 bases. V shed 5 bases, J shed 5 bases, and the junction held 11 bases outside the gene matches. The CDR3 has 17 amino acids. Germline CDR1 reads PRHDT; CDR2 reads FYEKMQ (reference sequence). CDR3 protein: CASSLRTSGRMLETQYF. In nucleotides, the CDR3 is TGTGCCAGCAGCCTCAGGACTAGCGGGAGAATGCTGGAGACCCAGTACTTC.

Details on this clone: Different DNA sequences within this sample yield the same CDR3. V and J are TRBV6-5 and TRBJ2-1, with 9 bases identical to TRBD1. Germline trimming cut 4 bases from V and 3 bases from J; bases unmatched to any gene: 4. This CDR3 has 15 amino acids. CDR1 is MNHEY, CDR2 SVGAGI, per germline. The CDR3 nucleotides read TGTGCCAGCAGTTCCCCGGGACAGGGCTACAATGAGCAGTTCTTC. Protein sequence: CASSSPGQGYNEQFF.

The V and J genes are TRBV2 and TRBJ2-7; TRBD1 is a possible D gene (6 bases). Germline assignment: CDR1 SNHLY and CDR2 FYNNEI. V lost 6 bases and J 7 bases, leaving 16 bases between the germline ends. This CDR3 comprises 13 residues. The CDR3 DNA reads TGTGCCAGCAGAGACAGGCCTCAGAGAGAGCAGTACTTC. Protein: CASRDRPQREQYF. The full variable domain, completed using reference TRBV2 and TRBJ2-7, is EPEVTQTPSHQVTQMGQEVILRCVPISNHLYFYWYRQILGQKVEFLVSFYNNEISEKSEIFDDQFSVERPDGSNFTLKIRSTKLEDSAMYFCASRDRPQREQYFGPGTRLTVT.

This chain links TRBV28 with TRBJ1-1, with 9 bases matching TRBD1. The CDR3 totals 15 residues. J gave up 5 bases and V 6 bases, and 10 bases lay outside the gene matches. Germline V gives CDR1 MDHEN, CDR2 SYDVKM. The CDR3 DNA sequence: TGTGCCAGCAGACCTCCGGGACAGGGTAAAACTGAAGCTTTCTTT. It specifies CASRPPGQGKTEAFF.